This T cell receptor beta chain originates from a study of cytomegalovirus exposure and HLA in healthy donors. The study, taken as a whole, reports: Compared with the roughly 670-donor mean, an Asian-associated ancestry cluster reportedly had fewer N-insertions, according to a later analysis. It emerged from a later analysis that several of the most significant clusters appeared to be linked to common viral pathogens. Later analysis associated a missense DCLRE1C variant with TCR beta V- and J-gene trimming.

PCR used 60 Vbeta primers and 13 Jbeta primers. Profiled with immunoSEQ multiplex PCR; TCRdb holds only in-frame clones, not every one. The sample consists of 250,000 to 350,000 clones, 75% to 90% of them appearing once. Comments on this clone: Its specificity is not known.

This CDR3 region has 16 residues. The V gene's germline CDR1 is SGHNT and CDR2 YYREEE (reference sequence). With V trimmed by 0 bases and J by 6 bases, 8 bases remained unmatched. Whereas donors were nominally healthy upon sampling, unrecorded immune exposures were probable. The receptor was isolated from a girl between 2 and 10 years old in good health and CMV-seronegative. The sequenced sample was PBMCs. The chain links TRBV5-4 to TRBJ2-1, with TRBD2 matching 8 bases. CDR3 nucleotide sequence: TGTGCCAGCAGCTTGGGAACGGGGGGGCCCATCAATGAGCAGTTCTTC. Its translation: CASSLGTGGPINEQFF.